Each of the 9 T cell receptor beta chains below was sequenced from the same sample in a study of CD8 T cells in ankylosing spondylitis (dated by TCRdb to 2016 to 2017). Preparation of the library involved 5' RACE. Instrument on record: Illumina HiSeq 2500. TCRdb applied fastp at Q25 and MiXCR to the public reads, then kept only in-frame beta chains. Each record represents a unique CDR3 protein, reported with the most common genes and DNA among its rows. The sample data list 250,000 or so distinct CDR3 sequences, and roughly a quarter of these were observed just once. The ten top clones hold approximately 0.61% of the sample. The sequenced sample was blood, either unsorted or a sorted T cell fraction (not recorded which). Every receptor here comes from a male donor with ankylosing spondylitis or in good health (not recorded which).

The V and J genes are TRBV20-1 and TRBJ2-5, with 7 bases lining up with TRBD2. In germline, CDR1 is DFQATT, CDR2 SNEGSKA (reference sequence). V lost 2 bases to trimming and J lost 7 bases; unmatched junction nucleotides: 10. The CDR3 is 14 amino acids. CDR3 bases: TGCAGTGCTAGACCCGGACTAGAGTATGGGACCCAGTACTTC. This codes for CSARPGLEYGTQYF.

The chain joins TRBV15 to TRBJ2-1; D is ambiguous. Between the trimmed V and J ends, which lost 0 bases and 10 bases, there was a span of 13 bases. This CDR3 region has 14 residues. Germline-derived CDR1 and CDR2 are LNHNV and YYDKDF (reference sequence). The CDR3 DNA reads as TGTGCCACCAGCAGAGATTCCAGGACCACGGAGCAGTTCTTC. It yields the protein CATSRDSRTTEQFF.

This clonotype appeared many times. This chain links TRBV9 with TRBJ2-5; 14 nucleotides match TRBD2. V lost 3 bases, J lost 2 bases, and 6 bases stayed unmatched. The CDR3 spans 17 residues. Germline assignment: CDR1 SGDLS and CDR2 YYNGEE. CDR3 region: CASSATSGGARQETQYF. CDR3 nucleotides: TGTGCCAGCAGCGCGACTAGCGGGGGGGCGAGACAAGAGACCCAGTACTTC.

The chain has TRBV20-1 and TRBJ1-2, with 9 bases that match TRBD1. CDR3 length: 12 amino acids. V was clipped by 3 bases and J by 8 bases; unmatched bases: 4. The germline CDR1 and CDR2 sequences are DFQATT and SNEGSKA (reference sequence). The CDR3 DNA sequence: TGCAGTGCTAGCCGGACAGGGGAGGGCTACACCTTC. Amino acid sequence: CSASRTGEGYTF.

This clonotype was seen repeatedly, ten times or more. The gene calls are TRBV12-3 or TRBV12-4 and TRBJ2-7; D remains unclear. Trimming took 0 bases from V and 6 from J, leaving 9 bases between them. The CDR3 covers 13 residues. Here the CDR3 DNA reads TGTGCCAGCAGTTTAGCGTTTCGTGGCGAGCAGTACTTC. Protein: CASSLAFRGEQYF.

This clonotype was picked up a small number of times. The chain has TRBV20-1 and TRBJ2-1; 8 bases align to TRBD1. With 6 bases clipped from V and 5 bases from J, the junction kept 9 bases outside the gene matches. CDR3 size: 14 residues. From germline, CDR1 is DFQATT and CDR2 SNEGSKA (reference sequence). DNA of the CDR3: TGCAGTGCCCAGGACAGGGTAGGGAACAATGAGCAGTTCTTC. This translates into CSAQDRVGNNEQFF.

At least ten counts were recorded for this clonotype. The chain combines TRBV12-3 or TRBV12-4 with TRBJ1-3, with unresolved D. The CDR3 is 16 amino acids. V lost 5 bases and J 2 bases, leaving 16 bases between the germline ends. Written as DNA, the CDR3 is TGTGCCAGCAGTCCCCCCGCGTGGGCTGCTGGAAACACCATATATTTT. It encodes CASSPPAWAAGNTIYF.

The chain carries TRBV20-1 and TRBJ1-1; D remains ambiguous. Trimming pared 5 bases from V and 0 bases from J, leaving 10 bases between. This CDR3 is 13 amino acids long. Germline V gives CDR1 DFQATT, CDR2 SNEGSKA (reference sequence). CDR3 sequence (DNA): TGCAGTGCTCCGAGTGACCTGAACACTGAAGCTTTCTTT. It is translated as CSAPSDLNTEAFF.

This clonotype has a handful of counts. The chain carries TRBV7-9 and TRBJ1-5; the D is unclear. This CDR3 is 14 amino acids long. Germline V gives CDR1 SEHNR, CDR2 FQNEAQ (reference sequence). V was trimmed by 5 bases and J by 7 bases, leaving 15 bases between them. The CDR3: CASSQGLAGQPQHF. For the CDR3, the DNA is TGTGCCAGCAGCCAAGGGCTCGCGGGGCAGCCCCAGCATTTT.